The 9 T cell receptor beta chains below were found in one sample sequenced in a study of PD-1 blockade in classical Hodgkin lymphoma. Time point indicated: cycle 4 day 1 (C4D1), after 5 to 7 weeks of nivolumab. There was relapse after autologous stem cell transplantation in every patient, and there was variation in brentuximab vedotin exposure. Measured with immunoSEQ multiplex PCR; TCRdb has only the in-frame clones, and not every one. The sample lists some 110,000 clones, approximately 89% seen once, with roughly 19% in the top ten. The input for sequencing was peripheral blood mononuclear cells (PBMCs), taken before the fourth cycle of nivolumab. The origin of the receptors is a human donor with classical Hodgkin lymphoma.

J is TRBJ1-5 and V is TRBV30; D unclear. The V end was cut by 0 bases, the J end by 2 bases, with 8 bases between. In germline, CDR1 is GTSNPN, CDR2 SVGIG (reference sequence). This CDR3 comprises 14 residues. Here the CDR3 DNA reads TGTGCCTGGAGTGTGTCTGGTGGCAATCAGCCCCAGCATTTT. This codes for CAWSVSGGNQPQHF.

CDR3 sequence (DNA): TGTGCCAGCAGGCCCTTAGCGGGAGGGCCCTACAACATTCAGTACTTC. This translates into CASRPLAGGPYNIQYF. V gene TRBV11-2 combines with J gene TRBJ2-4; 11 nucleotides line up with TRBD2. Germline CDR1 reads SGHAT; CDR2 reads FQNNGV. The CDR3 sequence is 16 residues long. Trimming cost V 6 bases and J 7 bases; bases outside gene matches: 11.

The chain combines TRBV18 with TRBJ1-3; 9 bases line up with TRBD1. Germline V gene lookup returns CDR1 KGHSH and CDR2 LQKENI. This CDR3 has 19 amino acids. The V gene end was trimmed by 3 bases and the J gene end by 4 bases; junction bases not matched to a gene: 16. The DNA for the CDR3 is TGTGCCAGCTCACCCCTCCCCACCACGGGACAGGGTGGAGGAAACACCATATATTTT. Translated, it gives CASSPLPTTGQGGGNTIYF. The full variable domain, with the rest looked up from reference TRBV18 and TRBJ1-3, is NAGVMQNPRHLVRRRGQEARLRCSPMKGHSHVYWYRQLPEEGLKFMVYLQKENIIDESGMPKERFSAEFPKEGPSILRIQQVVRGDSAAYFCASSPLPTTGQGGGNTIYFGEGSWLTVV.

This sequence joins TRBV6-5 and TRBJ1-2, with a possible D match to TRBD1 (5 bases). This CDR3 is 11 amino acids long. Deletions cut 10 bases from V and 4 bases from J, with 10 bases between. CDR1 and CDR2 from the germline V gene are MNHEY and SVGAGI. The CDR3 DNA is TGTGCCACCACCGGGGGCTATGGCTACACCTTC. Translation gives CATTGGYGYTF.

V and J are TRBV4-1 and TRBJ2-1, with 7 bases matching TRBD2. V lost 1 base and J lost 1; bases outside the gene matches: 1. The CDR3 sequence is 15 residues long. Per the germline V gene, CDR1 is MGHRA and CDR2 is YSYEKL. CDR3 nucleotides: TGCGCCAGCAGCCAAGGGGGGGGTTCCTACAATGAGCAGTTCTTC. It yields the protein CASSQGGGSYNEQFF.

V is TRBV4-3 and J is TRBJ2-3; tentative D call: TRBD2 (5 bases). Germline CDR1 reads LGHNA; CDR2 reads YSLEER. The CDR3 loop spans 14 amino acids. V was shortened by 4 bases and J by 0 bases, with 8 bases between the two germline ends. This CDR3 is CASSLIASTDTQYF. The CDR3 nucleotides are TGCGCCAGCAGCCTCATAGCGAGCACAGATACGCAGTATTTT.

This chain connects TRBV2 to TRBJ2-1; 12 bases are a match to TRBD1. The V and J ends lost 6 bases and 5 bases, in that order; junction bases with no gene match: 8. This CDR3 region has 16 residues. The germline V gene has CDR1 SNHLY and CDR2 FYNNEI. As DNA, the CDR3 is TGTGCCAGCAGAGATCCGGGACAGGGGGCGAACAATGAGCAGTTCTTC. Protein sequence: CASRDPGQGANNEQFF.

The rearrangement joins TRBV7-2 to TRBJ2-5; 7 positions match TRBD2. The CDR3 has 15 residues. Per the germline V gene, CDR1 is SGHTA and CDR2 is FQGNSA. V lost 5 bases to trimming and J lost 5 bases; unmatched junction nucleotides: 11. This CDR3 is CASSTLGGGLETQYF. In nucleotides, the CDR3 is TGTGCCAGCAGCACCTTGGGGGGAGGGCTTGAGACCCAGTACTTC.

This chain's CDR3 is CASSLSRRMNTEAFF. CDR3 bases: TGCGCCAGCAGCTTGTCGAGGCGCATGAACACTGAAGCTTTCTTT. This chain links TRBV5-1 with TRBJ1-1; D uncertain. Germline V lookup: CDR1 SGHRS, CDR2 YFSETQ. Trimming left V 1 base short and J 0 bases short, with 10 bases between. The CDR3 is 15 residues long.